The following is a T cell receptor beta chain sequence with its context. Antigen unknown. Sampling times: baseline, cycle 4 day 1, cycle 7 day 1. The sample belongs to a study of OX40 agonist ivuxolimab in advanced cancers. Study at large: Three partial responders included one hepatocellular carcinoma patient and two cutaneous melanoma patients. Study results and caveats: At 0.1 to 3.0 mg/kg, CD4+ and CD8+ blood T cells expanded clonally by week 6.

Measured with immunoSEQ multiplex PCR; TCRdb has only the in-frame clones, and not every one. The sample comprises some 39,000 clones, less than 90% of which are singletons, and less than 5% rests with the top ten. This CDR3 has 15 residues. Germline assignment: CDR1 SGHTA and CDR2 FQGNSA. Trimming removed 1 base at V and 8 bases at J, with 12 bases between. This chain joins TRBV7-2 and TRBJ1-6, with D possibly TRBD1 on 6 matching bases. Source: CD4+ or CD8+ T cells sorted from blood, taken in a trial of the OX40 agonist ivuxolimab. The sequence was obtained from an adult with an advanced solid tumor such as melanoma, head and neck, liver or kidney cancer. CDR3: CASSLDWGRYSPLHF. Written as DNA, the CDR3 is TGTGCCAGCAGCTTAGACTGGGGGCGATATTCACCCCTCCACTTT.